Sequencing of this T cell receptor beta chain was carried out in a study of naive and memory T cell subsets. This clonotype has a count of ten or more. Antigen unknown. The CDR3 has 12 amino acids. Germline V gene sequence: CDR1 DFQATT, CDR2 SNEGSKA (reference sequence). The J segment lost 6 bases and the V segment lost 7 bases, leaving 5 bases of the junction unmatched. Amplification of ligated cDNA took four PCR rounds with SP2 and nested alpha and beta constant primers. For blood and skin samples, reverse transcription used TCR alpha and beta constant primers. TCRdb fed the UMI-ligation and nested PCR reads into MiXCR, producing one record per CDR3 protein. The sample holds about 37,000 distinct CDR3 sequences, 11% seen once. Treatment defined: skin biopsy from PPD injection site in Mantoux-positive individual. TCR cDNA received a 3' ligated oligonucleotide that carried a UMI. Biopsied sites were PPD injections in people with a positive Mantoux test.

Findings of the study overall: TCRs were reportedly recovered from both biopsy types, mostly tuberculin test sites.

V gene TRBV20-1 combines with J gene TRBJ2-1; 8 bases align to TRBD2. This receptor was taken from an adult in good health. Specimen: skin, collected from a tuberculin skin test site. CDR3 loop: CSVGAGGNEQFF. The CDR3, as DNA: TGCAGTGTAGGGGCGGGGGGCAATGAGCAGTTCTTC.